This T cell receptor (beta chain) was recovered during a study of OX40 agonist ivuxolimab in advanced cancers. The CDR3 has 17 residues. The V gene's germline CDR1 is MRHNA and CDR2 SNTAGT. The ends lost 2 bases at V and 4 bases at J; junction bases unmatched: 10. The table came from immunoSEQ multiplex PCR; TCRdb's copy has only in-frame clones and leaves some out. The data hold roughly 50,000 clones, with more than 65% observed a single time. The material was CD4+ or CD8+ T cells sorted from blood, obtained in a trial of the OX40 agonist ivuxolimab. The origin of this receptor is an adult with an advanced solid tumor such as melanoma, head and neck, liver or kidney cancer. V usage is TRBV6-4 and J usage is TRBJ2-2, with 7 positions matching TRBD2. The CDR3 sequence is CASSDRLTSVSTGELFF. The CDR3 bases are TGTGCCAGCAGTGACCGTCTAACTAGCGTCTCCACCGGGGAGCTGTTTTTT.